The 14 T cell receptor beta chains listed next were all sequenced from one sample in a study of T cells after yellow fever vaccination (dated by TCRdb to the late 2010s). Libraries came from 5' RACE. Data came from an Illumina HiSeq 2500. TCRdb redid the processing of the public reads, applying fastp at Q25 and MiXCR, and retained in-frame beta chains. Merged by CDR3 protein, the rows form single entries marked with the most common genes and DNA. Within this sample are fewer than 650,000 distinct CDR3 sequences, with 20% to 25% of them counted one time only. The ten largest clones take up roughly a sixth of the sample. The treatment or condition label corresponds to: live attenuated yellow fever vaccine strain. The sequencing here drew on PBMCs, taken approximately 22 days after the first yellow fever vaccination. Receptor source: a man between 18 and 35 years old who received the YFV17D yellow fever vaccine.

The rearrangement links TRBV6-2 or TRBV6-3 to TRBJ1-5; D unclear. Germline values: CDR1 MNHEY, CDR2 SVGEGT. This CDR3 is 13 amino acids long. V lost 0 bases and J lost 3, with 3 bases in between. Written as DNA, the CDR3 is TGTGCCAGCAGTTACTCGGACAATCAGCCCCAGCATTTT. Its translation is CASSYSDNQPQHF.

The CDR3 nucleotides are TGTGCCAGCAGTTCTGGACTAGCGGGGGGGCAGCCCGGGGAGCTGTTTTTT. Protein: CASSSGLAGGQPGELFF. The J gene is TRBJ2-2, the V gene TRBV2; 15 bases are a match to TRBD2. CDR3 length: 17 residues. V was pared by 5 bases and J by 6 bases, with 7 bases of the junction left unmatched. Germline CDR1 SNHLY, CDR2 FYNNEI.

This clonotype was seen more than once but under ten times. The chain has TRBV14 and TRBJ1-2; the D is unclear. This CDR3 is built from 15 residues. Germline V gene data show CDR1 as SGHDN and CDR2 as FVKESK. With 0 bases removed from V and 2 bases from J, the gap between germline ends came to 10 bases. CDR3 residues: CASSQDWQINYGYTF. CDR3 bases: TGTGCCAGCAGCCAAGATTGGCAAATCAACTATGGCTACACCTTC.

V is TRBV5-1 and J is TRBJ1-5; a possible D gene is TRBD1 (5 bases). V was cut by 2 bases and J by 5 bases, with 17 bases left in between. The CDR3 is made up of 16 amino acids. From germline, CDR1 is SGHRS and CDR2 YFSETQ. CDR3 region: CASSLEPGRKDQPQHF. DNA of the CDR3: TGCGCCAGCAGCTTAGAGCCGGGACGGAAGGATCAGCCCCAGCATTTT.

Concerning this clonotype itself: Its ends do not fully match the called genes, so a read error is possible. V and J are TRBV12-3 or TRBV12-4 and TRBJ1-4, with D tentatively TRBD1 (5 bases). The CDR3 contains 18 residues. The CDR3 DNA reads TGTACCAGCAGAAGTTGGGAGGGGAACTATGCAACTAATGAAAAACTGTTTTTT. Translation: CTSRSWEGNYATNEKLFF.

This clonotype turned up a few times. This chain links TRBV4-2 with TRBJ2-2, with D perhaps TRBD2 (6 bases). The germline CDR1 and CDR2 sequences are LGHNA and YNFKEQ. The CDR3 runs to 16 residues. The ends were cut back, 0 bases at V and 2 bases at J, with 10 bases in the middle. Written as DNA, the CDR3 is TGTGCCAGCAGCCAAGACAGCGGGTTAAACACCGGGGAGCTGTTTTTT. It encodes CASSQDSGLNTGELFF.

In this sample, this clonotype turned up a few times. The rearrangement uses TRBV7-2 and TRBJ2-3; D is tentatively TRBD1 or TRBD2 (5 bases each). Germline V gives CDR1 SGHTA, CDR2 FQGNSA. Between the trimmed V and J ends, which lost 5 bases and 10 bases, there was a span of 22 bases. This CDR3 spans 15 amino acids. In DNA form, the CDR3 reads TGTGCCAGCAGCCCCATAGTGGGTTCGGGGCGGGCGCAGTATTTT. It translates to CASSPIVGSGRAQYF.

DNA of the CDR3: TGTGCCAGCACAGGTCAACGACACACAGATACGCAGTATTTT. Translating it yields CASTGQRHTDTQYF. The chain links TRBV25-1 to TRBJ2-3; D gene ambiguous. The CDR3 contains 14 residues. Germline V gene data show CDR1 as MGHDK and CDR2 as SYGVNS. V was clipped by 7 bases and J by 2 bases, with 13 bases between them.

This sequence joins TRBV2 and TRBJ1-5; tentative D call: TRBD1 (6 bases). Germline CDR1 reads SNHLY; CDR2 reads FYNNEI. Deletions cut 4 bases from V and 9 bases from J, with 13 bases between. CDR3 size: 13 residues. The CDR3 is CASSGDKGRPQHF. Written as DNA, the CDR3 is TGTGCCAGCAGTGGGGACAAAGGGAGGCCCCAGCATTTT. The whole variable domain, remainder taken from reference TRBV2 and TRBJ1-5, is EPEVTQTPSHQVTQMGQEVILRCVPISNHLYFYWYRQILGQKVEFLVSFYNNEISEKSEIFDDQFSVERPDGSNFTLKIRSTKLEDSAMYFCASSGDKGRPQHFGDGTRLSIL.

The V gene is TRBV18, the J gene TRBJ2-5, with D perhaps matching TRBD2 (6 bases). Trimming left V 4 bases short and J 7 bases short, with 10 bases between. From germline, CDR1 is KGHSH and CDR2 LQKENI. This CDR3 is 12 amino acids long. The CDR3 DNA reads TGTGCCAGCTCACGGGACTCCGGGACCCAGTACTTC. As protein: CASSRDSGTQYF.

CDR3 coding DNA: TGTGCCAGCAGGAGAGGGGGATACTCCTACAATGAGCAGTTCTTC. Residues: CASRRGGYSYNEQFF. The rearrangement joins TRBV5-5 to TRBJ2-1; D is possibly TRBD1 (6 bases). Between the trimmed V and J ends, which lost 5 bases and 0 bases, there was a span of 12 bases. Germline assignment: CDR1 SGHKS and CDR2 YYEKEE (reference sequence). This CDR3 has 15 residues.

This clonotype has more than one count but fewer than ten. The V gene is TRBV7-3, the J gene TRBJ1-1, with no clear D. The CDR3 has 17 amino acids. The V gene lost 5 bases and the J gene lost 4 bases, with 23 bases spanning the gap. Germline V gene data show CDR1 as SGHTA and CDR2 as FQGTGA. CDR3 in DNA: TGTGCCAGCAGCCCGGCCGGCCCTTCTTCCAATGGCACTGAAGCTTTCTTT. This encodes CASSPAGPSSNGTEAFF.

The chain links TRBV3-1 to TRBJ1-6; D uncertain. CDR1 LGHDT and CDR2 YNNKEL come from the germline V gene (reference sequence). The germline V and J ends were trimmed by 4 bases and 10 bases, with 11 bases remaining between them. This CDR3 is built from 13 residues. The CDR3 reads CASSPVEGSPLHF. CDR3 bases: TGTGCCAGCAGCCCCGTCGAGGGATCACCCCTCCACTTT.

This clonotype was counted between two and nine times. The V call is TRBV11-2, the J call TRBJ2-5; TRBD1 matches at 8 bases. The V segment lost 2 bases and the J segment 4 bases; nucleotides outside the gene matches: 3. CDR3 length: 14 amino acids. Per germline, CDR1 SGHAT and CDR2 FQNNGV. CDR3 in amino acids: CASSLRTGRETQYF. The CDR3 bases are TGTGCCAGCAGCTTAAGGACAGGGCGAGAGACCCAGTACTTC.